Listed below are T cell receptor beta chains from one sample, sequenced in a study of T-cell reconstitution after alpha-beta-depleted transplantation in children. Each CDR3 protein gets one entry after TCRdb re-called the PCR reads with MiXCR. The top ten clones hold roughly 7% of a sample with around 300,000 distinct CDR3 sequences, around 9.1% of them seen once. The specimen comprised PBMCs, sampled before TCRalphabeta/CD19-depleted stem cell transplant. The receptors were sampled from a boy younger than two with acute myeloid leukemia, due to receive a stem cell transplant. Both conserved end residues are part of each CDR3. The order of the fields is CDR3 length, J gene, V gene, clone size, CDR3 protein. Expanded clones are given a class, and other clones once, few, many or no size at all.

>13|TRBJ2-2|TRBV7-9|many
CASSLGQDGELFF
>15|TRBJ2-1|TRBV7-8|.
CASGPRLAVYNEQFF
>16|TRBJ2-1|TRBV28|many
CASSLGFSSSYNEQFF
>16|TRBJ2-2|TRBV9|many
CASSGWTRGGSGELFF
>15|TRBJ2-1|TRBV27|few
CASSLSPSRGNGQFF
>16|TRBJ2-5|TRBV28|many
CASSAPVLGATETQYF
>17|TRBJ2-2|TRBV7-8|.
CASSLVRGTRRTGELFF
>17|TRBJ2-1|TRBV29-1|many
CSAIGLAGGASYNEQFF
>15|TRBJ2-7|TRBV2|.
CASRRRNNPLSEQYF
>15|TRBJ2-7|TRBV28|many
CASSLLASGNYEQYF
>14|TRBJ2-7|TRBV9|many
CASSVDAGFYEQYF
>16|TRBJ1-5|TRBV12-3/TRBV12-4|.
CASSRRGQISNQPQHF
>12|TRBJ2-7|TRBV30|few
CAWSEVTYEQYF
>17|TRBJ2-1|TRBV5-4|many
CASSLVPGDLSYNEQFF
>13|TRBJ2-2|TRBV28|many
CASHFGGSGELFF
>13|TRBJ2-7|TRBV20-1|many
CSGTSGNSYEQYF
>15|TRBJ1-6|TRBV20-1|.
CSAYRVPSYNSPLHF
>20|TRBJ2-1|TRBV19|.
CASTNGFRTGASSSYNEQFF
>17|TRBJ2-7|TRBV10-3|many
CAISESGLAGEIYEQYF
>14|TRBJ1-2|TRBV29-1|many
CSVEDPPQDYGYTF
>15|TRBJ2-3|TRBV5-1|many
CASSRSVGSTDTQYF
>11|TRBJ2-7|TRBV6-5|many
CASKRGSEQYF
>15|TRBJ2-7|TRBV28|.
CASSFYGTAYNEQYF
>13|TRBJ1-5|TRBV27|few
CASSLVYNQPQHF
>11|TRBJ2-2|TRBV28|many
CASSLQGELFF
>13|TRBJ1-2|TRBV9|many
CASSGDRGQGYTF
>15|TRBJ1-2|TRBV5-1|many
CASSGTGQGAVGYTF
>14|TRBJ2-5|TRBV4-3|many
CASSRQILQETQYF
>15|TRBJ2-4|TRBV6-1|many
CASSDPTGAKNIQYF
>14|TRBJ2-7|TRBV4-3|.
CASSQVLGIYEQYF
>15|TRBJ2-7|TRBV6-2/TRBV6-3|.
CASSYSTYSAYEQYF
>15|TRBJ2-4|TRBV12-3/TRBV12-4|.
CASSFRGLAKNIQYF
>15|TRBJ2-4|TRBV5-5|.
CASSVSGTRRNIQYF
>18|TRBJ1-6|TRBV15|.
CATSREFGEDSYNSPLHF
>14|TRBJ1-1|TRBV4-2|.
CASSPRTGLSEAFF
>16|TRBJ2-5|TRBV6-5|.
CASSYGLAGYGETQYF
>13|TRBJ1-1|TRBV29-1|many
CSVAGRMNTEAFF
>14|TRBJ2-7|TRBV28|few
CASSPRGYAYEQYF
>19|TRBJ2-6|TRBV5-1|.
CASSPNGRQTVFRANVLTF
>14|TRBJ2-2|TRBV7-2|many
CASSSIRSGGELFF
>14|TRBJ2-5|TRBV11-2|many
CASSPSWALETQYF
>14|TRBJ2-7|TRBV20-1|.
CSAVRTGVGYEQYF
>13|TRBJ2-1|TRBV7-8|many
CASSFGVWDEQFF
>13|TRBJ2-7|TRBV20-1|.
CSARDLASYEQYF
>13|TRBJ1-1|TRBV29-1|many
CSVELWTGREAFF
>18|TRBJ1-5|TRBV28|few
CASSPQGPGRFVNQPQHF
>14|TRBJ2-1|TRBV9|many
CASSVDGGAGEQFF
>14|TRBJ2-7|TRBV30|few
CAWRGQGRGYEQYF
>13|TRBJ2-5|TRBV6-1|.
CASSLHELGTQYF
>15|TRBJ2-7|TRBV18|many
CASSPSLAGDDEQYF
>14|TRBJ2-3|TRBV6-5|few
CASSYRGPFDTQYF